This TCR beta chain stems from a study of T cell responses to AZD1222 COVID-19 vaccine (dated by TCRdb to 2020 to 2023). The study in broad terms: AZD1222 recipients given second doses at about 4 weeks or at about 12 weeks were pooled, since spike-specific TCR depth and breadth were not found to differ between the two schedules. A total of over 230 trial participants underwent TCR sequencing, of whom 200 to 220 had received two doses of AZD1222 and around 25 had received two doses of the MenACWY control vaccine. Trial participants were enrolled into age subgroups of 18-55, 56-69 and 70-plus years, which contained about 150, 28 and 57 TCR-sequenced participants, respectively.

On this clone: Its antigen is not yet known. It has no much larger one-base neighbor in the sample; base qualities were not kept.

The full study reports these points: Because no day 14 peak-response samples were available, the repertoires could be characterized only after the peak T cell response. Participants were mostly white British and included more females than males, and it was suggested by the authors that clonal diversity may have been underestimated. Nearly half of unique spike-specific TCRs reportedly recognized epitopes outside regions mutated in the B.1.351 and B.1.1.7 variants. The 56-69-year group was small, and its depth increase did not reach significance, likely because of low power. A significant rise in spike-specific TCR breadth and depth was observed after two AZD1222 doses relative to day 0 and relative to MenACWY recipients. Only five to seven AZD1222 recipients were SARS-CoV-2 seropositive at baseline, limiting conclusions about previously exposed vaccinees. The vaccine-associated CD4 TCRs covered the entire spike protein, and the dominant responses fell in regions 160-218 and 743-854.

This specimen's time point label, interpreted: baseline before first vaccination. Vaccinee samples came from UK trials COV001 and COV002, including a single-blind randomized controlled phase 2/3 trial of AZD1222 (ChAdOx1 nCoV-19) in healthy adults. For TCRbeta chain sequencing, PBMC samples were collected from trial participants at day 0 and at day 28 after the second dose. There are 14 amino acids in the CDR3, from cysteine to phenylalanine inclusive. Only the CDR3 part of the read is kept: 42 bases, read in frame from the first base. The junction carries 12 bases between V and J, which are trimmed by 4 bases and 2 bases respectively. The germline V gene sets CDR1 to SGHRS and CDR2 to YFSETQ. The CDR3 regions of human TCRbeta chains were analyzed by immunosequencing. The original methods were these. Repertoire TCRs were matched against a reference library of SARS-CoV-2-specific TCRs generated with the MIRA antigen-specificity platform. Breadth was defined as the fraction of unique TCRs that were SARS-CoV-2-associated, and depth was defined as the fraction of total T cells that were SARS-CoV-2-associated. Each spike-specific TCR was assigned to its reactive spike region and to a CD4 or CD8 class using the MIRA data. Log10-transformed breadth and depth values were compared by one-way ANOVA with Sidak's multiple comparisons tests. TCRdb's version of the immuneACCESS table is confined to in-frame rearrangements and falls short of the full clone set. An unresolved V gene accounts for under half of the shortfall where checked; the remainder is of unknown origin. For V, J and clone size, that table is used; D and trimming come from the DNA. The sample table lists approximately 120,000 clones, approximately 90% of them with a count of one. The top ten hold roughly a sixth of the sample.

The chain uses TRBV5-1 and TRBJ2-5; D gene: possibly TRBD1, on 5 matching bases. Sequencing used peripheral blood, obtained on day 0 of AZD1222 vaccination. This TCR derives from an adult in good health. This receptor has the CDR3 CASSPDRRQETQYF. The nucleotide sequence is given as TGCGCCAGCAGCCCAGACAGAAGACAAGAGACCCAGTACTTC.